The source of this T cell receptor beta chain is a study of cytomegalovirus exposure and HLA in healthy donors (dated 2017 in TCRdb). Context from the whole study: According to a later analysis, one platform produced both the roughly 120 validation repertoires and the 666 repertoires of the first cohort. The study aimed to test whether signatures of past pathogen exposure could be identified by cataloging public T cell receptors. To predict cytomegalovirus infection status, the study combined high-throughput TCR immunosequencing, statistical association of individual TCRs with disease status, and machine learning. A separate validation cohort of over 95 different subjects was used in addition to the 666-subject first cohort.

Library prep was done by the immunoSEQ multiplex PCR assay. The original methods were these. A statistical classification framework was built to diagnose cytomegalovirus status from the catalog of TCR beta chain sequences. Not all clones reach the TCRdb copy of this immuneACCESS table, which keeps in-frame sequences only. Checked studies attribute under half of the gap to unresolved V genes and leave the rest unexplained. The V and J calls and the clone size are those of that table, but D and trimming were determined from the DNA. A total of about 75,000 clones appear in this sample, about 85% of them only once. The ten largest clones take up about 3% of the sample. A note on this clone: Its antigen remains undetermined. No base quality values were provided; no much bigger clone lies one nucleotide off.

The donors were included in the validation cohort of 120 subjects, a group kept apart from the approximately 650-subject first cohort. The research as a whole found: Most TCR sequences were observed very rarely across donors, whereas some public TCRs were present in many individuals. The classifier was reported to diagnose cytomegalovirus status with high specificity and sensitivity in both the original and validation cohorts. Subsequent analysis determined that TCRs grouped into clusters in the first cohort also showed a tendency toward co-occurrence across the 120 or so validation repertoires, and 85% to 95% of cluster scores exceeded 0. A few of the identified cytomegalovirus-associated TCR beta chains were confirmed in vitro to be specific for cytomegalovirus antigens. The authors suggested that the approach could potentially be extended to other disease states and immunological phenotypes. The study gave a list of 150 to 200 TCR beta chains associated with cytomegalovirus. The validation cohort had no HLA typing available for a later analysis, so co-occurrence within that cohort was assessed over all 130 or so repertoires.

There are 13 amino acids in the CDR3, from cysteine to phenylalanine inclusive. Just the 39-base CDR3 DNA is kept, in frame starting at base 1. The germline V gene encodes CDR1 MGHRA and CDR2 YSYEKL. Between the V and J ends, shortened by 4 bases and 10 bases respectively, the junction contains 16 bases. The sequence is built from TRBV4-1 and TRBJ1-1; the D gene identity is not certain. This receptor was taken from a young man in good health and CMV-seronegative. Sequenced input: PBMCs. The CDR3 protein sequence reads: CASSPQVPAGAFF. The sequence in DNA is TGCGCCAGCAGCCCCCAGGTTCCGGCCGGAGCTTTCTTT.